A single sample is the source of the 10 T cell receptor beta chains below, sequenced in a study of Ad26.COV2.S vaccination and SARS-CoV-2 variants. Treatment meaning: around 19 received Ad26.COV2.S at low or high dose, single or two shots; about 5 received placebo; per-sample allocation not given. Sampling took place 63 days after the first vaccine or placebo injection. This table comes from immunoSEQ multiplex PCR, and its TCRdb copy is limited to in-frame clones, with some not included. The data show 430,000 or so clones, about nine tenths seen once. The starting material was peripheral blood, obtained in a trial of Ad26.COV2.S vaccine versus placebo. The receptors stem from a person aged 18-65 years who received the Ad26.COV2.S COVID-19 vaccine or a placebo.

The V gene is TRBV5-1, the J gene TRBJ2-7, with D hard to call. This CDR3 contains 13 residues. Germline CDR1 is SGHRS and CDR2 is YFSETQ. Trimming removed 0 bases at V and 4 bases at J, with 8 bases between. This chain's CDR3 is CASSLEAAYEQYF. The CDR3 DNA sequence: TGCGCCAGCAGCTTGGAGGCAGCGTACGAGCAGTACTTC.

This clone was detected once. The chain couples TRBV7-9 to TRBJ1-6; no definite D call. V lost 2 bases, J lost 5 bases, and 10 bases lay in between. Germline V gene lookup returns CDR1 SEHNR and CDR2 FQNEAQ (reference sequence). The CDR3 sequence is 15 residues long. CDR3: CASSLPGANNSPLHF. The CDR3 nucleotides are TGTGCCAGCAGCTTACCAGGTGCTAATAATTCACCCCTCCACTTT.

V and J are TRBV30 and TRBJ1-1; possibly TRBD1 for D (5 bases). This CDR3 region has 13 residues. In germline, CDR1 is GTSNPN, CDR2 SVGIG (reference sequence). The V gene lost 8 bases and the J gene lost 5 bases, with 18 bases spanning the gap. CDR3 coding DNA: TGTGCCCAGTATTTCAGGGAAGGAACTGAAGCTTTCTTT. It encodes CAQYFREGTEAFF.

The chain recombines TRBV24-1 with TRBJ2-1; 8 bases are a match to TRBD1. The V gene end was trimmed by 7 bases and the J gene end by 7 bases; junction bases not matched to a gene: 8. Germline V CDR1 and CDR2: KGHDR, SFDVKD. The CDR3 covers 14 residues. The DNA of the CDR3 is TGTGCCACCAGGACAGGGGATGGGGATAATGAGCAGTTCTTC. This translates into CATRTGDGDNEQFF.

This sequence joins TRBV18 and TRBJ1-1; 12 bases match TRBD1. The V and J ends lost 8 bases and 1 base, in that order; junction bases with no gene match: 8. This CDR3 contains 16 residues. In germline, CDR1 is KGHSH, CDR2 LQKENI. The CDR3 DNA follows: TGTGCCAGCGAATCCGGGACAGGGGGCGCGAACACTGAAGCTTTCTTT. Residues: CASESGTGGANTEAFF.

The rearrangement uses TRBV5-6 and TRBJ2-5; 10 bases fit TRBD1. Trimming at V came to 4 bases and at J to 3 bases, leaving 6 bases not matched to a gene. Germline CDR1 is SGHDT and CDR2 is YYEEEE. The length of the CDR3 is 15 residues. The CDR3 protein is CASSLDRGIKETQYF. DNA for the CDR3: TGTGCCAGCAGCCTGGACAGGGGGATAAAAGAGACCCAGTACTTC.

The CDR3 DNA follows: TGTGCCAGCAGTGCCAGGGGGCAGGACACTGAAGCTTTCTTT. Translating gives CASSARGQDTEAFF. J is TRBJ1-1 and V is TRBV28; 8 nucleotides match TRBD1. The V and J ends lost 5 bases and 3 bases, in that order; junction bases with no gene match: 5. CDR1 is MDHEN and CDR2 is SYDVKM in the germline V gene. This CDR3 spans 14 amino acids.

The rearrangement links TRBV7-2 to TRBJ2-1, with D tentatively TRBD1 (6 bases). The CDR3 is made up of 16 amino acids. Germline values: CDR1 SGHTA, CDR2 FQGNSA. The V end lost 3 bases, the J end lost 5 bases, and 17 bases lay between the germline ends. The CDR3 bases are TGTGCCAGCAGCTTTGTACCCCGGGACACTCACAATGAGCAGTTCTTC. It codes for CASSFVPRDTHNEQFF.

V gene TRBV3-1 (or the pseudogene TRBV3-2) combines with J gene TRBJ1-6; D perhaps matches TRBD1 (6 bases). This CDR3 region has 18 residues. Germline CDR1 LGHDT, CDR2 YNNKEL (reference sequence). Trimming took off 0 bases at V and 8 bases at J, with 20 bases between the two ends. The CDR3 is CASSQDTGSQGFDSPLHF. The CDR3 region has the DNA TGTGCCAGCAGCCAAGATACAGGCTCTCAGGGGTTTGATTCACCCCTCCACTTT.

The chain combines TRBV2 with TRBJ2-7, with D tentatively TRBD1 (8 bases). V was shortened by 4 bases and J by 4 bases, with 14 bases between the two germline ends. The length of the CDR3 is 14 residues. Per germline, CDR1 SNHLY and CDR2 FYNNEI. The CDR3: CASSVRGDRYEQYF. For the CDR3, the DNA is TGTGCCAGCAGTGTTCGGGGGGACAGGTACGAGCAGTACTTC.